These 25 T cell receptor beta chains were all obtained from the same sample, sequenced in a study of T cell repertoires in cytomegalovirus infection. These receptors have no known antigen. TCRdb re-called the reads with MiXCR, one entry per CDR3 protein. The sample includes about 350,000 distinct CDR3 sequences, about 34% seen only once; the top ten take approximately 15%. The source was cultured PBMCs, collected from culture after CMV antigen stimulation. These receptors all stem from a human donor in good health (CMV status not recorded). Some clones in this sample may be carry-over from other donors' samples.

This clonotype was seen more than once but under ten times. The rearrangement joins TRBV27 to TRBJ1-2; maybe TRBD1 (6 bases). The V gene lost 5 bases and the J gene lost 2 bases, with 21 bases spanning the gap. CDR3 length: 17 residues. CDR1 is MNHEY and CDR2 is SMNVEV in the germline V gene (reference sequence). The CDR3 DNA is TGTGCCAGCAGTCCGCAGATTTTCAGGGGAAGGAACTATGGCTACACCTTC. Its translation: CASSPQIFRGRNYGYTF.

This clonotype was counted only a few times. The J gene is TRBJ1-6, the V gene TRBV27, with no clear D. The CDR3 is 14 residues long. The ends were cut back, 4 bases at V and 3 bases at J, with 7 bases in the middle. Germline CDR1 reads MNHEY; CDR2 reads SMNVEV (reference sequence). The CDR3 region is CASSSQYYNSPLHF. Written as DNA, the CDR3 is TGTGCCAGCAGTTCACAATACTATAATTCACCCCTCCACTTT.

The V call is TRBV19, the J call TRBJ1-2, with unresolved D. CDR1 and CDR2 (germline): LNHDA, SQIVND (reference sequence). There are 11 residues in the CDR3. Trimming shortened V by 6 bases and J by 4 bases, and 6 bases separated the two germline ends. DNA of the CDR3: TGTGCCAGTAGCTCAGTCTATGGCTACACCTTC. Residues: CASSSVYGYTF.

CDR3 DNA sequence: TGTGCCACAGTCGGGGGGAACTATGGCTACACCTTC. Translation gives CATVGGNYGYTF. V usage is TRBV19 and J usage is TRBJ1-2, with D possibly matching TRBD1 (5 bases). V lost 10 bases to trimming and J lost 2 bases, with 11 bases between them. CDR1 and CDR2 from the germline V gene are LNHDA and SQIVND (reference sequence). This CDR3 has 12 amino acids.

At least ten counts were recorded for this clonotype. The chain combines TRBV28 with TRBJ2-1, with a possible D match to TRBD2 (5 bases). The CDR3 extends over 16 amino acids. Germline V CDR1 and CDR2: MDHEN, SYDVKM. V lost 5 bases to trimming and J lost 2 bases, with 16 bases between them. The chain's CDR3 is CASSQKDGVTYNEQFF. CDR3 DNA: TGTGCCAGCAGTCAGAAGGACGGGGTGACCTACAATGAGCAGTTCTTC.

J is TRBJ1-1 and V is TRBV5-4, with TRBD1 as a possible D gene (6 bases). The germline gives CDR1 SGHNT, CDR2 YYREEE (reference sequence). The CDR3 sequence is 14 residues long. V lost 0 bases, J lost 5 bases, and 11 bases lay in between. In DNA form, the CDR3 reads TGTGCCAGCAGCTTGGGGGGGCGCCAGACTGAAGCTTTCTTT. The encoded protein is CASSLGGRQTEAFF.

J is TRBJ2-5 and V is TRBV29-1; D is possibly TRBD2 (5 bases). Trimming removed 3 bases at V and 4 bases at J, with 15 bases between. Germline CDR1 SQVTM, CDR2 ANQGSEA. The CDR3 length is 14 residues. The CDR3 spells CSVDASGLSETQYF. In nucleotides, the CDR3 is TGCAGCGTTGACGCTTCGGGGTTGTCAGAGACCCAGTACTTC.

The chain is built from TRBV2 and TRBJ2-5, with 7 positions matching TRBD1. The CDR3 sequence is 15 residues long. Germline assignment: CDR1 SNHLY and CDR2 FYNNEI. V trimming: 2 bases; J trimming: 5 bases; junction bases outside the gene matches: 8. CDR3 sequence: CASSELRTGGETQYF. CDR3 sequence (DNA): TGTGCCAGCAGTGAACTGAGGACAGGCGGCGAGACCCAGTACTTC.

The gene calls are TRBV9 and TRBJ2-5; D call uncertain. Germline CDR1 and CDR2: SGDLS and YYNGEE. With 4 bases removed from V and 13 bases from J, the gap between germline ends came to 17 bases. The CDR3 covers 12 residues. CDR3: CASSNSQDIRYF. The CDR3 nucleotides are TGTGCCAGCAGCAACAGTCAGGATATCCGGTACTTC.

Note on this clonotype: The germline gene is not matched at one end of the junction; a read error may be the cause. CDR3 nucleotide sequence: TGTGCCAGCAGCTACGCGGGACTAGCGGGAGAATTC. Translating it yields CASSYAGLAGEF. J is TRBJ2-1 and V is TRBV12-3 or TRBV12-4, with 14 bases lining up with TRBD2. The CDR3 runs 12 residues.

This clonotype was counted only a few times. This sequence joins TRBV12-3 or TRBV12-4 and TRBJ2-1, with 10 bases fitting TRBD2. Losses at the gene ends were 3 bases for V and 5 bases for J; bases not matched to a gene: 13. The CDR3 loop spans 18 amino acids. The CDR3 protein is CASSLNLLAGDSNNEQFF. Written as DNA, the CDR3 is TGTGCCAGCAGTTTGAACCTCCTAGCGGGAGATAGCAACAATGAGCAGTTCTTC.

V gene TRBV19 combines with J gene TRBJ2-1, with 7 bases fitting TRBD2. The CDR3 is 14 amino acids. With V trimmed by 4 bases and J by 6 bases, 6 bases remained unmatched. The germline gives CDR1 LNHDA, CDR2 SQIVND (reference sequence). The CDR3 is CASSTLADINEQFF. In nucleotides, the CDR3 is TGTGCCAGTAGTACGCTAGCGGATATCAATGAGCAGTTCTTC.

This clonotype was seen repeatedly, ten times or more. This chain uses TRBV7-2 with TRBJ1-5, with D unresolved. Germline assignment: CDR1 SGHTA and CDR2 FQGNSA. Trimming pared 1 base from V and 2 bases from J, leaving 9 bases between. CDR3 size: 15 residues. The CDR3 DNA reads as TGTGCCAGCAGCTTAGACGGGCGGCGCAATCAGCCCCAGCATTTT. Translating gives CASSLDGRRNQPQHF.

This sequence joins TRBV3-1 and TRBJ2-7, with 9 bases matching TRBD2. Per germline, CDR1 LGHDT and CDR2 YNNKEL (reference sequence). This CDR3 comprises 15 residues. V shed 4 bases and J 4 bases; nucleotides not matched to a gene: 8. The CDR3 region has the DNA TGTGCCAGCAGCCCCCTTGGAGCGGGAGGTTACGAGCAGTACTTC. This sequence encodes CASSPLGAGGYEQYF.

This clonotype has ten or more counts. This chain connects TRBV6-1 to TRBJ1-6; D ambiguous. The ends were cut back, 6 bases at V and 0 bases at J, with 15 bases in the middle. The germline V gene encodes CDR1 MNHNS and CDR2 SASEGT. This CDR3 spans 17 amino acids. The DNA of the CDR3 is TGTGCCAGCAGGGCCTCACCCTTGAGCTCCTATAATTCACCCCTCCACTTT. Encoded protein: CASRASPLSSYNSPLHF.

The J gene is TRBJ1-1, the V gene TRBV4-2; D remains ambiguous. CDR1 and CDR2 (germline): LGHNA, YNFKEQ. Between the trimmed V and J ends, which lost 4 bases and 0 bases, there was a span of 12 bases. The CDR3 covers 15 residues. The chain's CDR3 is CASSPRPTVNTEAFF. The CDR3 nucleotides are TGTGCCAGCAGCCCTCGTCCAACAGTGAACACTGAAGCTTTCTTT.

Notes on this clonotype: At one boundary the junction diverges from the germline segment, which might be a read error. The chain uses TRBV7-2 and TRBJ2-5, with D uncertain. The CDR3 sequence is 11 residues long. Per the germline V gene, CDR1 is SGHTA and CDR2 is FQGNSA. CDR3 nucleotide sequence: TGTGCCAGCAGCTTAAAGGAGAACCAGTACTTC. Encoded protein: CASSLKENQYF.

The rearrangement links TRBV9 to TRBJ1-5; 7 bases match TRBD1. The length of the CDR3 is 15 residues. CDR1 and CDR2 from the germline V gene are SGDLS and YYNGEE. Trimming took 2 bases from V and 3 from J; bases not matched to a gene: 5. CDR3 region: CASSVQGETNQPQHF. The CDR3 region has the DNA TGTGCCAGCAGCGTGCAGGGGGAGACCAATCAGCCCCAGCATTTT. The whole variable domain, remainder taken from reference TRBV9 and TRBJ1-5, is DSGVTQTPKHLITATGQRVTLRCSPRSGDLSVYWYQQSLDQGLQFLIQYYNGEERAKGNILERFSAQQFPDLHSELNLSSLELGDSALYFCASSVQGETNQPQHFGDGTRLSIL.

The CDR3 here is CASSPTGVGNQPQHF. CDR3 coding DNA: TGTGCCAGTAGTCCAACAGGGGTCGGCAATCAGCCCCAGCATTTT. The chain recombines TRBV19 with TRBJ1-5; the match to TRBD1 covers 7 bases. V was pared by 5 bases and J by 2 bases, with 6 bases of the junction left unmatched. The CDR3 covers 15 residues. Germline V gives CDR1 LNHDA, CDR2 SQIVND (reference sequence).

V gene TRBV11-2 combines with J gene TRBJ2-5; D unresolved. Germline CDR1 and CDR2: SGHAT and FQNNGV. The ends were cut back, 5 bases at V and 1 base at J, with 14 bases in the middle. CDR3 size: 15 residues. The CDR3: CASSTRARSQETQYF. DNA for the CDR3: TGTGCCAGCAGCACCCGGGCCCGCAGCCAAGAGACCCAGTACTTC.

This clonotype was seen repeatedly, ten times or more. This sequence joins TRBV12-3 or TRBV12-4 and TRBJ2-5; 7 nucleotides align to TRBD2. The CDR3 has 13 amino acids. Unmatched junction bases numbered 6, after V lost 6 bases and J lost 5 bases. CDR3 coding DNA: TGTGCCAGCAGCCTCAGCGGGATCGAGACCCAGTACTTC. Translated, it gives CASSLSGIETQYF.

The table lists this clonotype with a few counts. The V gene is TRBV24-1, the J gene TRBJ1-2; TRBD1 aligns across 7 bases. Trimming took 4 bases from V and 0 from J; bases not matched to a gene: 4. Germline V gene data show CDR1 as KGHDR and CDR2 as SFDVKD. The CDR3 loop spans 15 amino acids. The CDR3 sequence: CATSDGDSTNYGYTF. The CDR3 DNA follows: TGTGCCACCAGTGACGGGGACAGTACTAACTATGGCTACACCTTC.

This chain links TRBV18 with TRBJ1-6, with D unclear. Per the germline V gene, CDR1 is KGHSH and CDR2 is LQKENI. The CDR3 runs 12 residues. Trimming pared 3 bases from V and 7 bases from J, leaving 4 bases between. This CDR3 reads CASSPGNSPLHF. The CDR3 nucleotides read TGTGCCAGCTCACCTGGCAATTCACCCCTCCACTTT.

In this sample, this clonotype turned up once. The chain employs TRBV9 and TRBJ2-1, with D hard to call. Germline-derived CDR1 and CDR2 are SGDLS and YYNGEE. The germline V and J ends were trimmed by 0 bases and 9 bases, with 7 bases remaining between them. The CDR3 runs to 12 residues. The CDR3 DNA is TGTGCCAGCAGCGTAGGGGTGAGTGAGCAGTTCTTC. Translation: CASSVGVSEQFF.

This clonotype was seen many times. The V call is TRBV20-1, the J call TRBJ2-1, with 9 positions matching TRBD1. Unmatched junction bases numbered 15, after V lost 2 bases and J lost 4 bases. The CDR3 covers 18 residues. Per germline, CDR1 DFQATT and CDR2 SNEGSKA (reference sequence). This CDR3 reads CSARPIPLGTGFYNEQFF. The CDR3 coding sequence is TGCAGTGCTAGACCTATCCCCCTCGGGACAGGGTTTTACAATGAGCAGTTCTTC.